These T cell receptor beta chains were read from a single sample in a study of T cell responses to AZD1222 COVID-19 vaccine. Assay: immunoSEQ multiplex PCR; the TCRdb copy retains only in-frame clones and omits some. The top ten hold around 5% of the sample, which has about 140,000 clones, about 88% seen once. Sequenced here: peripheral blood, sampled on day 0 of AZD1222 vaccination. These receptors were obtained from an adult in good health. Each CDR3 is given with its conserved first and last residue. The order of the fields is CDR3 DNA, CDR3 protein, V gene, D gene, clone size, CDR3 length, J gene. A D gene is named only where the DNA matches it firmly. Size is omitted from some rows. Given values are once, few, many or a class for expanded clones.

CDR3 DNA: TGTGCCAGCAGCCATAAGGAGACCCAGTACTTC
CDR3 protein: CASSHKETQYF
V gene: TRBV14
D gene: .
clone size: .
CDR3 length: 11
J gene: TRBJ2-5

CDR3 DNA: TGCGCCAGCAGCTTGGGACAGCTTCAAGAGACCCAGTACTTC
CDR3 protein: CASSLGQLQETQYF
V gene: TRBV5-1
D gene: .
clone size: .
CDR3 length: 14
J gene: TRBJ2-5

CDR3 DNA: TGTGCCAGCAGCTTAGGAAGCGGCAGGGTCAATCAGCCCCAGCATTTT
CDR3 protein: CASSLGSGRVNQPQHF
V gene: TRBV7-9
D gene: .
clone size: .
CDR3 length: 16
J gene: TRBJ1-5

CDR3 DNA: TGTGCCAGCAGCGCCCGGACTAGCGGGCCGCAACTTTCCTACAATGAGCAGTTCTTC
CDR3 protein: CASSARTSGPQLSYNEQFF
V gene: TRBV9
D gene: TRBD2
clone size: .
CDR3 length: 19
J gene: TRBJ2-1

CDR3 DNA: TGTGCCAGCAGCTTAGATCGGGGTAACTATGGCTACACCTTC
CDR3 protein: CASSLDRGNYGYTF
V gene: TRBV11-2
D gene: .
clone size: .
CDR3 length: 14
J gene: TRBJ1-2

CDR3 DNA: TGTGCCAGCAGTTACTCAGGATCAAACAATGAGCAGTTCTTC
CDR3 protein: CASSYSGSNNEQFF
V gene: TRBV6-5
D gene: .
clone size: .
CDR3 length: 14
J gene: TRBJ2-1

CDR3 DNA: TGTGCCAGCAGCTTGGTAAACAGTCCCTACGAGCAGTACTTC
CDR3 protein: CASSLVNSPYEQYF
V gene: TRBV5-5
D gene: .
clone size: .
CDR3 length: 14
J gene: TRBJ2-7

CDR3 DNA: TGTGCCACCCCGGGGACTAGCGGGAGGGCCCTTCAGTTCTTC
CDR3 protein: CATPGTSGRALQFF
V gene: TRBV7-2
D gene: TRBD2
clone size: .
CDR3 length: 14
J gene: TRBJ2-1

CDR3 DNA: TGCGCCAGCAGCTTTACAACGAACACTGAAGCTTTCTTT
CDR3 protein: CASSFTTNTEAFF
V gene: TRBV5-1
D gene: .
clone size: .
CDR3 length: 13
J gene: TRBJ1-1

CDR3 DNA: TGCGCCAGCAGCCAGGAACCGGGGCTGGGAACTGAAGCTTTCTTT
CDR3 protein: CASSQEPGLGTEAFF
V gene: TRBV4-1
D gene: .
clone size: once
CDR3 length: 15
J gene: TRBJ1-1